Sequencing of this T cell receptor beta chain was carried out in a study of T cell responses to AZD1222 COVID-19 vaccine. Generated by immunoSEQ multiplex PCR, the TCRdb table keeps only in-frame clones and is missing some. The sample gives fewer than 110,000 clones, approximately 92% of which show up once; 8.5% to 10% is in the top ten. As regards this clone: The antigen remains unidentified.

This CDR3 region has 13 residues. Trimming took off 0 bases at V and 6 bases at J, with 7 bases between the two ends. The V gene's germline CDR1 is SNHLY and CDR2 FYNNEI. Study-level results: Vaccine-related CD4 TCRs covered spike, predominating at 160-218 and 743-854. Among spike-specific TCRs, nearly half reportedly target unmutated variant regions.

The chain uses TRBV2 and TRBJ2-3; D gene ambiguous. This TCR was recovered from an adult who received the AZD1222 COVID-19 vaccine. Sequenced material: peripheral blood, taken 28 days after the second AZD1222 dose. The CDR3 region is CASSEAARDTQYF. For the CDR3, the DNA is TGTGCCAGCAGTGAAGCGGCGAGGGATACGCAGTATTTT.